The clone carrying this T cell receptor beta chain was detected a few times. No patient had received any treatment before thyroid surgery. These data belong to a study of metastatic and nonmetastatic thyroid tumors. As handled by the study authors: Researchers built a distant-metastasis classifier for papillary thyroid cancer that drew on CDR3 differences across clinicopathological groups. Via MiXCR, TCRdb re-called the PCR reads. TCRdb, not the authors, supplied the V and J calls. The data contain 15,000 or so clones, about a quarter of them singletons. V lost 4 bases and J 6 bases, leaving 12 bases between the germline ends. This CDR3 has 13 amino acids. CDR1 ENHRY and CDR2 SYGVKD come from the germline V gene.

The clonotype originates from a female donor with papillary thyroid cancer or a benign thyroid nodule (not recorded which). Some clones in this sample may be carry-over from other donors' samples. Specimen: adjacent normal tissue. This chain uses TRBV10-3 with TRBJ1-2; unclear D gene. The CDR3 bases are TGTGCCATCAGTGGGACCCCGGACCATGGCTACACCTTC. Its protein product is CAISGTPDHGYTF.